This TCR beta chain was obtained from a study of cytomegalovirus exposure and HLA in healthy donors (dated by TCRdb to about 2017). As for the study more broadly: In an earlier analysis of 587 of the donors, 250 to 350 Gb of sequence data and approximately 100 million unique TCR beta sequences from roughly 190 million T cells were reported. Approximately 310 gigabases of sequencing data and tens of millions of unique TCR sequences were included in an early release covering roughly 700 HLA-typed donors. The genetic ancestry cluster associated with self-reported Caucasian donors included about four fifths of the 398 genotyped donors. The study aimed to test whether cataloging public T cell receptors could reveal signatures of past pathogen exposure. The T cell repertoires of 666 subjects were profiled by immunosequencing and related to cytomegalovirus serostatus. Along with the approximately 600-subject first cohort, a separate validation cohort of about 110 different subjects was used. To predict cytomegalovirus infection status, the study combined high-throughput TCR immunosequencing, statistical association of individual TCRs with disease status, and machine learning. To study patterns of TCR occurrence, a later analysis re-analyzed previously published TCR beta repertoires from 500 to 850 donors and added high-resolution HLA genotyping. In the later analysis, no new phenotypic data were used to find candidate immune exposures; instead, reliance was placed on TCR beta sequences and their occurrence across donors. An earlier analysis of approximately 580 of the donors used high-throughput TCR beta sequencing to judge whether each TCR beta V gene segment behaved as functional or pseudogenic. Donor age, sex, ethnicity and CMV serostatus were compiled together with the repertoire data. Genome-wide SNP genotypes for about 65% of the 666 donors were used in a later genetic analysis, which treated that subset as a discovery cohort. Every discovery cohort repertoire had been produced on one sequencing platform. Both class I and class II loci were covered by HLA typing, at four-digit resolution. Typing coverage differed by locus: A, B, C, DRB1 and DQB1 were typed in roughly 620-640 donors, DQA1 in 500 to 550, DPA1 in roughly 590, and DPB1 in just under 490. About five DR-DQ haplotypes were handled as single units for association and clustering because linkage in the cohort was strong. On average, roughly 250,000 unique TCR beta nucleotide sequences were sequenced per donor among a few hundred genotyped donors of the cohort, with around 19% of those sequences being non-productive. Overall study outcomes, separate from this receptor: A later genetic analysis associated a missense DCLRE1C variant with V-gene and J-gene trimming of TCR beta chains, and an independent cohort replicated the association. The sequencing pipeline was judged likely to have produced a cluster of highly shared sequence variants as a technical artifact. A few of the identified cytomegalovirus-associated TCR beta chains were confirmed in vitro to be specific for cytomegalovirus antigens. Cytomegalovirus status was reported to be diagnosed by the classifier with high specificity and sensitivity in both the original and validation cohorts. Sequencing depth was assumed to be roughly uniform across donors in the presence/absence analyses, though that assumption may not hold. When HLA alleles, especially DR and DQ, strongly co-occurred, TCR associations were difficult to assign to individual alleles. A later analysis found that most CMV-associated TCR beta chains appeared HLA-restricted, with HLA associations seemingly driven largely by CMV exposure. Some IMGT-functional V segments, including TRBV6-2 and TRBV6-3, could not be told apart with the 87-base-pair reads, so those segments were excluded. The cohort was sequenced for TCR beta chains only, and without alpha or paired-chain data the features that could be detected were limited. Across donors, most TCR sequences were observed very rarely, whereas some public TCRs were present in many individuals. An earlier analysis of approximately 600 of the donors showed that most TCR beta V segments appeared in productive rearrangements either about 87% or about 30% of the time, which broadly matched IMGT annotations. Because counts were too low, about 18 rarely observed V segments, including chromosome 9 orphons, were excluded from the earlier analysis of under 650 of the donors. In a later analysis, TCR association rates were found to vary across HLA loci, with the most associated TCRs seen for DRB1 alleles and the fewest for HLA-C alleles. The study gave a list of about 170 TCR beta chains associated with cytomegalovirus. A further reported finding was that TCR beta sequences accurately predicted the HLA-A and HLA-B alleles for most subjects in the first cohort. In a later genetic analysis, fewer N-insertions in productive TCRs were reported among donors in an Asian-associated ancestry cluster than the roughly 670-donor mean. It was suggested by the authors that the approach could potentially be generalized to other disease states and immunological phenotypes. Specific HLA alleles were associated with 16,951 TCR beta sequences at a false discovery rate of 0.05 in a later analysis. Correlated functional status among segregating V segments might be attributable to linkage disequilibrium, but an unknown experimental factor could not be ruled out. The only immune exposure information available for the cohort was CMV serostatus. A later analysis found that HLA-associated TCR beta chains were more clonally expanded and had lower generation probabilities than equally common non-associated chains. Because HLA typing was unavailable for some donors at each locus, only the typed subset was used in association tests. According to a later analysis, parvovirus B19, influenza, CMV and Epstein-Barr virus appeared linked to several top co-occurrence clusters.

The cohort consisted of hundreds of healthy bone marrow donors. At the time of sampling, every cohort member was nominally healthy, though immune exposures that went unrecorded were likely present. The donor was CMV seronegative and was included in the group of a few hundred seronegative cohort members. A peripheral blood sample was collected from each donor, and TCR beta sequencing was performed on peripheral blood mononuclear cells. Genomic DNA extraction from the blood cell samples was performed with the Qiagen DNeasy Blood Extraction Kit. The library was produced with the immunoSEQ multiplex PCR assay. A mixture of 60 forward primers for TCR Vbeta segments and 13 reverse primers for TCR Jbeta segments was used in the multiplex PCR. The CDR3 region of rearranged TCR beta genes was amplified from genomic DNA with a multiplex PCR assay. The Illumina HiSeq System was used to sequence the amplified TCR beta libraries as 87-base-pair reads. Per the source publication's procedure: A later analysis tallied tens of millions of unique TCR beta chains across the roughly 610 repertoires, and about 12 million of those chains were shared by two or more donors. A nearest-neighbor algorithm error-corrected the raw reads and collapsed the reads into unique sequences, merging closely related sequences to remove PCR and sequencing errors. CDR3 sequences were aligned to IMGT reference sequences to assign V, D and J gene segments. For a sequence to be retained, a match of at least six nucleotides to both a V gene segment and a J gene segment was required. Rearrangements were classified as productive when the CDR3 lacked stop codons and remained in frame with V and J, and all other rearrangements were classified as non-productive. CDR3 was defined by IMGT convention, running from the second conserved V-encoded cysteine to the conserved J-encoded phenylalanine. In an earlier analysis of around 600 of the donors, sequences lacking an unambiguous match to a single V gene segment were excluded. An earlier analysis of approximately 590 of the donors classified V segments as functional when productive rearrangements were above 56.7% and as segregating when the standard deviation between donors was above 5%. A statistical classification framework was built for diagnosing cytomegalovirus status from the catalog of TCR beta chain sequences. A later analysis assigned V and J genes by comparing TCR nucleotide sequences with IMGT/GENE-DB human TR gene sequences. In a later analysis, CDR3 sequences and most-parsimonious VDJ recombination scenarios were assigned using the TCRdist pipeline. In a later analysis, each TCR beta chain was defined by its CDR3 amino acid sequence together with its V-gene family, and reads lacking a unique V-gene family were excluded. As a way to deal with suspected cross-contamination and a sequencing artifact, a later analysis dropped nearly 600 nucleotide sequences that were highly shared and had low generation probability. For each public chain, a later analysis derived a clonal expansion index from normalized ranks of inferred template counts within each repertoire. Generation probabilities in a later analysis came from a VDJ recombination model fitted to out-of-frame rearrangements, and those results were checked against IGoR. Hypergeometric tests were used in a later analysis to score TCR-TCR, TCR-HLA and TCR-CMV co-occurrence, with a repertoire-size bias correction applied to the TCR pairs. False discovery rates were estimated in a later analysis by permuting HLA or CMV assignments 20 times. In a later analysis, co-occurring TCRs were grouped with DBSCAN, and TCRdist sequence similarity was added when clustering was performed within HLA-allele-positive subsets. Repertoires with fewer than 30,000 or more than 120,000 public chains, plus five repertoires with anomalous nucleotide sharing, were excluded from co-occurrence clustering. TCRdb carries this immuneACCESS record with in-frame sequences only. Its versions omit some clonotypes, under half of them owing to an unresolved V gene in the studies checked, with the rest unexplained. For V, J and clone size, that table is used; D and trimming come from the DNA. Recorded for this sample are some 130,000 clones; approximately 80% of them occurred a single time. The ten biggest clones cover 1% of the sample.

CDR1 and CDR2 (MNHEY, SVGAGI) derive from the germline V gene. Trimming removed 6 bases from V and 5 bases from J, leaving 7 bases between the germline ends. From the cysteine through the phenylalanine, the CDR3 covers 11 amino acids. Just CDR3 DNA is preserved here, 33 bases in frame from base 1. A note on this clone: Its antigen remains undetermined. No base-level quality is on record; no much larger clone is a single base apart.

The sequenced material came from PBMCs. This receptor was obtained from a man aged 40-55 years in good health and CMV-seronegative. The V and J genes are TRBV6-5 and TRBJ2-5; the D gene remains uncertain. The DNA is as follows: TGTGCCAGCAGCGTCCGGGAGACCCAGTACTTC. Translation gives CASSVRETQYF.